The T cell receptor (beta chain) described here comes from a study of blood T cell repertoires in COVID-19. On the study more broadly: The United States, Italy and Spain provided the acute and convalescent COVID-19 samples. PBMCs, B-cell-depleted T cells, or T cells were the source of the cDNA or gDNA that made up the material.

Source study methods: Researchers report that nucleated cell counts were estimated from reference gene primer amplification. The protocol was immunoSEQ multiplex PCR, while the TCRdb copy is restricted to in-frame clones and leaves out a portion. V and J calls and clone size are as listed in that table; D and trimming were resolved from the DNA. The repertoire has under 200,000 clones, around 87% of them found once; the top ten carry around 7%. The germline CDR1 and CDR2 sequences are MNHEY and SMNVEV (reference sequence). The V and J ends lost 4 bases and 3 bases respectively, with 12 bases between them. The CDR3 length is 15 residues.

The sequence was collected from a woman of 80 years or more in a cohort sampled during active or convalescent COVID-19. This rearrangement joins TRBV27 to TRBJ1-4; D not resolved. Specimen: peripheral blood. CDR3 bases: TGTGCCAGCAGTTGGAGGGCAGATCCTAATGAAAAACTGTTTTTT. Protein product: CASSWRADPNEKLFF.